This TCR beta chain was captured in a study of T cells in localized non-small cell lung cancer. Germline CDR1 MDHEN, CDR2 SYDVKM. The CDR3 loop spans 15 amino acids. The V gene lost 7 bases and the J gene lost 0 bases, with 12 bases spanning the gap. Sequencing used immunoSEQ multiplex PCR; TCRdb keeps in-frame clones, though not all of them. The repertoire consists of roughly 35,000 clones, with approximately 88% occurring once and the leading ten covering less than 3.5%. V gene TRBV28 combines with J gene TRBJ2-2, with a tentative D call TRBD1 (6 bases). The material was peripheral blood, obtained before any cancer treatment. This clonotype was sampled from a woman aged 35 to 70 with stage I lung adenocarcinoma. The CDR3: CASTTRTANTGELFF. The CDR3 region has the DNA TGTGCCAGCACCACCCGGACAGCGAACACCGGGGAGCTGTTTTTT. The full variable domain, with the rest looked up from reference TRBV28 and TRBJ2-2, is DVKVTQSSRYLVKRTGEKVFLECVQDMDHENMFWYRQDPGLGLRLIYFSYDVKMKEKGDIPEGYSVSREKKERFSLILESASTNQTSMYLCASTTRTANTGELFFGEGSRLTVL.